What follows are 22 T cell receptor beta chains derived from one specimen sequenced in a study of radiotherapy plus CTLA-4 blockade in lung cancer. Sequencing used immunoSEQ multiplex PCR; TCRdb keeps in-frame clones, though not all of them. The sample carries approximately 90,000 clones, around 82% recorded once. The source was peripheral blood, collected from a patient treated with radiotherapy plus ipilimumab. These receptors were collected from a human donor with non-small cell lung cancer who had stable disease on radiotherapy plus ipilimumab.

J is TRBJ1-6 and V is TRBV9, with D uncertain. Germline CDR1 reads SGDLS; CDR2 reads YYNGEE. This CDR3 has 15 residues. V was clipped by 0 bases and J by 12 bases, with 16 bases between them. In DNA, the CDR3 is TGTGCCAGCAGCGTAGCTGGAGGGATCCGTGAACCCCTCCACTTT. Protein sequence: CASSVAGGIREPLHF.

The gene calls are TRBV28 and TRBJ2-7; 7 bases line up with TRBD2. CDR1 is MDHEN and CDR2 is SYDVKM in the germline V gene. This CDR3 spans 16 amino acids. The ends lost 5 bases at V and 0 bases at J; junction bases unmatched: 10. The CDR3 DNA reads TGTGCCAGCAGTACCACCGCTAGCGGTGCCTCCTACGAGCAGTACTTC. Its protein product is CASSTTASGASYEQYF.

The V call is TRBV2, the J call TRBJ2-2; D is possibly TRBD2 (7 bases). The CDR3 runs to 16 residues. CDR1 and CDR2 from the germline V gene are SNHLY and FYNNEI. V was clipped by 8 bases and J by 1 base, with 17 bases between them. The CDR3 spells CASGGLGRQNTGELFF. The CDR3 DNA reads TGTGCCAGCGGGGGGCTCGGGAGGCAGAACACCGGGGAGCTGTTTTTT. The full variable domain, its missing parts supplied by reference TRBV2 and TRBJ2-2, is EPEVTQTPSHQVTQMGQEVILRCVPISNHLYFYWYRQILGQKVEFLVSFYNNEISEKSEIFDDQFSVERPDGSNFTLKIRSTKLEDSAMYFCASGGLGRQNTGELFFGEGSRLTVL.

The chain is built from TRBV28 and TRBJ2-2; unclear D gene. CDR1 MDHEN and CDR2 SYDVKM come from the germline V gene. Trimming shortened V by 1 base and J by 4 bases, and 13 bases separated the two germline ends. This CDR3 contains 16 residues. CDR3 amino acids: CASSLYQGMGTGELFF. Here the CDR3 DNA reads TGTGCCAGCAGTTTATATCAAGGGATGGGCACCGGGGAGCTGTTTTTT.

The rearrangement joins TRBV10-3 to TRBJ2-3; D not resolved. Germline loops: CDR1 ENHRY, CDR2 SYGVKD. V lost 5 bases, J lost 6 bases, and 12 bases lay in between. This CDR3 is built from 13 residues. CDR3 sequence reads: CAISYSVGDTQYF. In nucleotides, the CDR3 is TGTGCCATCAGTTACTCCGTCGGCGATACGCAGTATTTT.

The chain has TRBV7-9 and TRBJ1-1; D ambiguous. Germline V gene sequence: CDR1 SEHNR, CDR2 FQNEAQ (reference sequence). The V end lost 2 bases, the J end lost 0 bases, and 10 bases lay between the germline ends. This CDR3 region has 15 residues. The DNA of the CDR3 is TGTGCCAGCAGCTTACTTCCCATCATGAACACTGAAGCTTTCTTT. This gives the protein CASSLLPIMNTEAFF.

The chain has TRBV13 and TRBJ1-4; D may be TRBD1 (6 bases). Germline V lookup: CDR1 PRHDT, CDR2 FYEKMQ (reference sequence). The ends were cut back, 0 bases at V and 0 bases at J, with 14 bases in the middle. The CDR3 is 18 residues long. The CDR3 spells CASSLGRGRGATNEKLFF. CDR3 DNA sequence: TGTGCCAGCAGCTTAGGCCGGGGCAGGGGAGCAACTAATGAAAAACTGTTTTTT.

The V and J genes are TRBV23-1 and TRBJ1-4; D gene ambiguous. TRBV23-1 is assigned to the ORF class and has an uncertain function. The CDR3 has 17 amino acids. Deletions cut 4 bases from V and 0 bases from J, with 15 bases between. This CDR3 reads CASSLESANATNEKLFF. The CDR3 DNA is TGCGCCAGCAGTCTAGAAAGCGCCAATGCAACTAATGAAAAACTGTTTTTT.

The rearrangement uses TRBV5-4 and TRBJ2-2; TRBD1 agrees at 7 bases. Germline V gene data show CDR1 as SGHNT and CDR2 as YYREEE (reference sequence). The ends lost 4 bases at V and 2 bases at J; junction bases unmatched: 8. The CDR3 spans 16 residues. The CDR3 region has the DNA TGTGCCAGCAGCAACCGGGACAGCAGTAACACCGGGGAGCTGTTTTTT. It yields the protein CASSNRDSSNTGELFF.

The gene calls are TRBV6-6 and TRBJ1-3; 7 bases line up with TRBD1. Per the germline V gene, CDR1 is MNHNY and CDR2 is SVGAGI (reference sequence). The J segment lost 1 base and the V segment lost 4 bases, leaving 4 bases of the junction unmatched. The CDR3 covers 15 residues. The CDR3, as DNA: TGTGCCAGCAGTTCACTACAGGGGTCTGGAAACACCATATATTTT. Protein sequence: CASSSLQGSGNTIYF.

J is TRBJ2-1 and V is TRBV1; the table's D call TRBD2 went unverified against the DNA. TRBV1 is designated a pseudogene. There are 15 residues in the CDR3. The CDR3 nucleotides read TGCACCAGCAGCCAAGTGAGCGGGGGGTTCCGAGAGCAGTTCTTC. It is translated as CTSSQVSGGFREQFF.

This chain joins TRBV10-1 and TRBJ2-5; D might be TRBD1 (7 bases). Near its end, the DNA agrees better with TRBJ2-7, so the J call may be wrong. Germline CDR1 WNHNN, CDR2 SYGVQD (reference sequence). The CDR3 extends over 13 amino acids. The CDR3 loop reads CASSAEGAIEQYF. The CDR3 coding sequence is TGCGCCAGCAGTGCGGAGGGGGCCATCGAGCAGTACTTC.

The chain couples TRBV9 to TRBJ1-3; 7 positions agree with TRBD1. V shed 3 bases and J 2 bases; nucleotides not matched to a gene: 11. There are 17 residues in the CDR3. Germline V gene data show CDR1 as SGDLS and CDR2 as YYNGEE. The CDR3 spells CASSGHRGPGTGNTIYF. CDR3 in DNA: TGTGCCAGCAGCGGCCACAGGGGCCCTGGAACTGGAAACACCATATATTTT.

This clone was observed once. The chain recombines TRBV11-1 with TRBJ2-2; 9 bases match TRBD1. The CDR3 loop spans 16 amino acids. J was trimmed by 2 bases and V by 5 bases; bases with no gene match: 6. Germline V gene data show CDR1 as SGHAT and CDR2 as FQDESV (reference sequence). CDR3 in DNA: TGTGCCAGCAGCGCGTGGGGACAGGGCAACACCGGGGAGCTGTTTTTT. Residues: CASSAWGQGNTGELFF.

The V and J genes are TRBV5-1 and TRBJ2-3; 10 bases match TRBD2. The CDR3 is 14 residues long. Germline CDR1 reads SGHRS; CDR2 reads YFSETQ. Trimming at V came to 4 bases and at J to 6 bases, leaving 5 bases not matched to a gene. The CDR3 loop is CASSRAGGVDTQYF. Written as DNA, the CDR3 is TGCGCCAGCAGCCGAGCGGGAGGGGTGGATACGCAGTATTTT.

This clone occurred a few times. The V gene is TRBV5-6, the J gene TRBJ1-2; D might be TRBD1 (5 bases). The germline V and J ends were trimmed by 4 bases and 3 bases, with 13 bases remaining between them. The CDR3 contains 14 residues. Germline CDR1 is SGHDT and CDR2 is YYEEEE. The CDR3: CASSPPGRDYGYTF. The CDR3 nucleotides read TGTGCCAGCAGCCCGCCGGGGCGGGACTATGGCTACACCTTC.

This clone was detected a few times. V gene TRBV7-9 combines with J gene TRBJ1-5; a possible D gene is TRBD1 (6 bases). V gave up 4 bases and J gave up 3 bases, with 10 bases separating them. This CDR3 is built from 14 residues. Germline V gene lookup returns CDR1 SEHNR and CDR2 FQNEAQ (reference sequence). DNA for the CDR3: TGTGCCAGCAGCTGGGCAGGGGCCAATCAGCCCCAGCATTTT. Its protein product is CASSWAGANQPQHF. The complete variable domain, with remaining parts taken from reference TRBV7-9 and TRBJ1-5, reads DTGVSQNPRHKITKRGQNVTFRCDPISEHNRLYWYRQTLGQGPEFLTYFQNEAQLEKSRLLSDRFSAERPKGSFSTLEIQRTEQGDSAMYLCASSWAGANQPQHFGDGTRLSIL.

The V call is TRBV6-5, the J call TRBJ2-5, with 11 bases lining up with TRBD2. In germline, CDR1 is MNHEY, CDR2 SVGAGI. Losses at the gene ends were 1 base for V and 4 bases for J; bases not matched to a gene: 5. The CDR3 length is 16 residues. CDR3 amino acids: CASSYYLAGGGETQYF. The DNA for the CDR3 is TGTGCCAGCAGTTACTACCTAGCGGGGGGAGGAGAGACCCAGTACTTC.

The chain employs TRBV2 and TRBJ1-6; D gene uncertain. Germline values: CDR1 SNHLY, CDR2 FYNNEI. The CDR3 loop spans 15 amino acids. Trimming stripped 2 bases from V and 5 bases from J, with 10 bases between. The DNA for the CDR3 is TGTGCCAGCAGTGAACAGACGGGGAATAATTCACCCCTCCACTTT. Translation: CASSEQTGNNSPLHF.

The V gene is TRBV28, the J gene TRBJ2-7; D is possibly TRBD1 (7 bases). The CDR3 contains 15 residues. The germline CDR1 and CDR2 sequences are MDHEN and SYDVKM. Deletions cut 5 bases from V and 0 bases from J, with 14 bases between. The CDR3 DNA reads as TGTGCCAGCAGTCCCAGGGGGAGGTCCTCCTACGAGCAGTACTTC. Protein product: CASSPRGRSSYEQYF.

This clone was recorded a few times. The V call is TRBV4-1, the J call TRBJ2-7; D ambiguous. CDR3 size: 15 residues. CDR1 MGHRA and CDR2 YSYEKL come from the germline V gene. The V end lost 1 base, the J end lost 6 bases, and 16 bases lay between the germline ends. The CDR3 DNA sequence: TGCGCCAGCAGCCAAGGCTCCGGCAGACGGTCCGAGCAGTACTTC. Its translation is CASSQGSGRRSEQYF.

The gene calls are TRBV4-1 and TRBJ1-4, with D unresolved. Per the germline V gene, CDR1 is MGHRA and CDR2 is YSYEKL. V lost 4 bases to trimming and J lost 4 bases, with 10 bases between them. The CDR3 consists of 14 residues. The CDR3 coding sequence is TGCGCCAGCAGCCCCGGGGTCTTTAATGAAAAACTGTTTTTT. Protein sequence: CASSPGVFNEKLFF.